This is a list of T cell receptor beta chains from one sample in a study of T cells in Graves' hyperthyroidism and ophthalmopathy. TCRdb recomputed calls from the multiplex PCR reads with MiXCR, one row per CDR3 protein. In the table there are approximately 870,000 distinct CDR3 sequences, more than 30% of which are singletons. The sample comprised blood. These receptors were collected from a man between 18 and 35 years old with Graves' hyperthyroidism. The conserved cysteine and the conserved F or W are not part of the CDR3 here. Fields, in order: V gene, CDR3 protein.

TRBV12-3/TRBV12-4 | ASSLAGWDEAF
TRBV5-5 | ASSPLEDSGEQETQY
TRBV7-2 | ASSSQGASNQPQH
TRBV20-1 | SAVSDWENYEQY
TRBV9 | ASSQGRGHGSEQY
TRBV2 | ASSKSITRRQRKQETQY
TRBV10-3 | ASRDPGGTGELF
TRBV30 | ASSGVRANVLT
TRBV27 | ANCPTGSFIRAQH
TRBV20-1 | SVSGGNYEQY
TRBV2 | ASSYSSGTHGETQY
TRBV5-4 | ASTTFSGANVLT
TRBV10-3 | AILDSFPGLAGRGAGELF
TRBV7-2 | ASSTSGTSGRGAYGEQY
TRBV9 | ASSHPSQGSGELF
TRBV7-2 | ASSRRGDGLAESEQY
TRBV7-9 | ASSPGGPANTEAF
TRBV2 | ASSEEATNEKLF
TRBV10-3 | AIMVGYEQY
TRBV7-8 | ASSLNAGPPETQY
TRBV29-1 | SVEDSAWVGGYT
TRBV7-9 | ASTPAGQVIWSPLH
TRBV20-1 | SARAGTLEGTEAF
TRBV2 | ASSEQGIDTIY
TRBV4-1 | ASSQEGAEGEQY
TRBV10-3 | AISEPGLAGALQETQY
TRBV7-2 | ASSGDVSNEAF
TRBV7-9 | ASSTGLVQETQY
TRBV4-2 | ASSQEVATGDEVLT
TRBV4-1 | ASSQITGQPQH
TRBV6-5 | ASSLVGRAYEQC
TRBV15 | ATSARAGYT
TRBV29-1 | SVYGQGREDYGYT
TRBV20-1 | SARRRGEIDGELF
TRBV7-8 | ASSPLRLARSYEQY
TRBV19 | ASYVGANTEAF
TRBV7-2 | ASSQERGNEKLF
TRBV20-1 | SATGTGGLGYEQY
TRBV5-1 | ASSLVAGSSYEQY
TRBV10-3 | AISERTQGMFNEQY
TRBV7-2 | ASRLLRDSGNTIY
TRBV7-6 | ASSHGQGIYGYT
TRBV7-2 | ASSLEVDRGLSGYT
TRBV29-1 | SVENEETQY
TRBV4-1 | ASSPSERTGQPQH
TRBV7-2 | ASGLRPSGFYEQY
TRBV28 | ASRSRDREADEQY
TRBV6-2/TRBV6-3 | ASSRTGTYEQY
TRBV7-8 | ASSLGVRGRGTGELF
TRBV3-1 | ASSQGYRKYEQY
TRBV7-2 | ASSSRTGDRIYGYT